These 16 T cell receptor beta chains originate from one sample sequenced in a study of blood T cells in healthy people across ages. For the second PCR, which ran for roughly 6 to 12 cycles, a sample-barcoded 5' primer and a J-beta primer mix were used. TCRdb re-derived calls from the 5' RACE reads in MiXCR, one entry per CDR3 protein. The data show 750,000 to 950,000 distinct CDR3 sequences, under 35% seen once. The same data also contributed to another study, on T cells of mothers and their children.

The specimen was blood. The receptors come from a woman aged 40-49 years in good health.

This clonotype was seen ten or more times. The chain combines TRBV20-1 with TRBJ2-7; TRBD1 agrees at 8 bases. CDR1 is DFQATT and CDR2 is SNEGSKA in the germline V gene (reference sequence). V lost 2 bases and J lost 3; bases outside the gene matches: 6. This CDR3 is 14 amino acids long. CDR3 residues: CSARTPGGFYEQYF. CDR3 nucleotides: TGCAGTGCTAGAACGCCAGGGGGCTTCTACGAGCAGTACTTC.

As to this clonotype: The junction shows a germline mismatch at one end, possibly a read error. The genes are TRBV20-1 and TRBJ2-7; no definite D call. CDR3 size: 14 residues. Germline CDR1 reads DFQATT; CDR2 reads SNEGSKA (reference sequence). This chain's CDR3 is CSAVTRRQAYERYF. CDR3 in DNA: TGCAGTGCCGTAACCCGGCGTCAGGCATACGAGCGGTACTTC.

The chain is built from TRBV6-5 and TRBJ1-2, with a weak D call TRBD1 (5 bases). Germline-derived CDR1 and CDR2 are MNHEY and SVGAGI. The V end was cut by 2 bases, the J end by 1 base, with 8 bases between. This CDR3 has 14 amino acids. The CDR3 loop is CASSYAGLNYGYTF. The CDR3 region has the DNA TGTGCCAGCAGTTACGCAGGGCTTAACTATGGCTACACCTTC.

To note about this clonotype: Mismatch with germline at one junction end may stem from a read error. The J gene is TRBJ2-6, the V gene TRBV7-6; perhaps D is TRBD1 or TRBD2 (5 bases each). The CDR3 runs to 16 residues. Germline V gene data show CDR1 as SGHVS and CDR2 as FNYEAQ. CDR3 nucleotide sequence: TGTGCCAGCAGCCTAGCCGGGGTCTCTGGGGCCGACGTCCTGACTTTC. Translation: CASSLAGVSGADVLTF.

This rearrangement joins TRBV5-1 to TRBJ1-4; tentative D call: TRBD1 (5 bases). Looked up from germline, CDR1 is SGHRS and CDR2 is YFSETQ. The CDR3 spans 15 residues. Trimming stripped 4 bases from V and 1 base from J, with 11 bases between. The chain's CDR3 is CASSGGTVTNEKLFF. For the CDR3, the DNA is TGCGCCAGCAGCGGAGGGACGGTAACTAATGAAAAACTGTTTTTT.

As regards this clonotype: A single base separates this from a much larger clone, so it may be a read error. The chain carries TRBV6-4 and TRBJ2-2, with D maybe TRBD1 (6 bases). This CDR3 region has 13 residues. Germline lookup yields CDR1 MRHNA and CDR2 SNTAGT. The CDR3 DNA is TGTGCCAGCAGCCGGGACAACACCAGGGAGCTGTTTTTT. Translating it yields CASSRDNTRELFF.

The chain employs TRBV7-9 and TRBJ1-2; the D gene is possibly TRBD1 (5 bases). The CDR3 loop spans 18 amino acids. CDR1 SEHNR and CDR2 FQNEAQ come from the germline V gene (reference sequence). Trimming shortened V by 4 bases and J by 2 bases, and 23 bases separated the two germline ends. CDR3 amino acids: CASSSPELRGLTNYGYTF. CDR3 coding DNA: TGTGCCAGCAGCTCTCCGGAATTGAGGGGTCTGACCAACTATGGCTACACCTTC.

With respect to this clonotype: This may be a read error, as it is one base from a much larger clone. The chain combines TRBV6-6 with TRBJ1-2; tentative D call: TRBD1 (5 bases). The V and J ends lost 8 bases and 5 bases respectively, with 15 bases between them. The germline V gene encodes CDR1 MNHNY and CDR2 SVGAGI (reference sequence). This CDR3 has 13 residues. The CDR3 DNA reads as TGTGCCAGCTCAATGATAGGGGCTTATGGCTACACCTTC. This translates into CASSMIGAYGYTF.

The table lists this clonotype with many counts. The CDR3 region is CASGLTPGSLEQYF. CDR3 DNA: TGCGCCAGCGGCCTTACACCAGGATCTCTAGAGCAGTACTTC. The chain links TRBV4-3 to TRBJ2-5; D is unclear. The V gene lost 8 bases and the J gene lost 11 bases, with 24 bases spanning the gap. Germline V CDR1 and CDR2: LGHNA, YSLEER. This CDR3 is built from 14 residues.

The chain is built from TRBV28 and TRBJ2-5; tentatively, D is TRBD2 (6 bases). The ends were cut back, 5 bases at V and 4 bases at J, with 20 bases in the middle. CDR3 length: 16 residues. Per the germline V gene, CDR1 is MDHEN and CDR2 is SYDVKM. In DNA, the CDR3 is TGTGCCAGCAGTCCGGTTATCCTAGCGCGCGGAGAGACCCAGTACTTC. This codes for CASSPVILARGETQYF.

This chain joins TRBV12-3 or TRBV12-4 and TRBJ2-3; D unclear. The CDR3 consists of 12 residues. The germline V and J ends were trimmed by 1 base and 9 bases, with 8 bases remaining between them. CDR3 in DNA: TGTGCCAGCAGTTTAGTTCCCAGGACGCAGTATTTT. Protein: CASSLVPRTQYF.

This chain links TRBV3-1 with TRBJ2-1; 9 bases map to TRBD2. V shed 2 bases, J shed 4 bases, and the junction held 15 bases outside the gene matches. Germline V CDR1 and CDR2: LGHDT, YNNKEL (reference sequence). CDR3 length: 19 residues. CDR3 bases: TGTGCCAGCAGCCAAAGGATCGGGACTAGCCGGGGTCTATACAATGAGCAGTTCTTC. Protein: CASSQRIGTSRGLYNEQFF.

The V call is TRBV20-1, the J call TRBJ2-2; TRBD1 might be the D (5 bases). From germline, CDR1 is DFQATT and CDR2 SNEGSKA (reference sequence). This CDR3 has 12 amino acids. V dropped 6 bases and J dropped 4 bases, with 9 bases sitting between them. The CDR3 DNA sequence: TGCAGTGCCCCAAGGGGCACCGGGGAGCTGTTTTTT. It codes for CSAPRGTGELFF.

This chain's CDR3 is CASRPMGTEAFF. The CDR3 DNA is TGTGCCAGCAGGCCGATGGGCACTGAAGCTTTCTTT. V usage is TRBV28 and J usage is TRBJ1-1; D remains unclear. V lost 6 bases to trimming and J lost 4 bases, with 9 bases between them. The CDR3 length is 12 residues. Germline V gives CDR1 MDHEN, CDR2 SYDVKM.

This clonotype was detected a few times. The DNA of the CDR3 is TGCGCCAGCAGCCCCAGTCCAGGTCGAGAGACCCAGTACTTC. This codes for CASSPSPGRETQYF. V gene TRBV4-1 combines with J gene TRBJ2-5; D is unclear. Looked up from germline, CDR1 is MGHRA and CDR2 is YSYEKL. CDR3 length: 14 residues. The V gene lost 4 bases and the J gene lost 4 bases, with 13 bases spanning the gap.

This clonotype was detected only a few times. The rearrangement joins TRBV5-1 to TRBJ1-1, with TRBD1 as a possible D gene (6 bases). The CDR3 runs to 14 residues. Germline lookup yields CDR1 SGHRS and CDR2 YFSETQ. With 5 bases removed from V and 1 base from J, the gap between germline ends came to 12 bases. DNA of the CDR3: TGCGCCAGCAGTCTTACAGGGTGGAACACTGAAGCTTTCTTT. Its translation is CASSLTGWNTEAFF.